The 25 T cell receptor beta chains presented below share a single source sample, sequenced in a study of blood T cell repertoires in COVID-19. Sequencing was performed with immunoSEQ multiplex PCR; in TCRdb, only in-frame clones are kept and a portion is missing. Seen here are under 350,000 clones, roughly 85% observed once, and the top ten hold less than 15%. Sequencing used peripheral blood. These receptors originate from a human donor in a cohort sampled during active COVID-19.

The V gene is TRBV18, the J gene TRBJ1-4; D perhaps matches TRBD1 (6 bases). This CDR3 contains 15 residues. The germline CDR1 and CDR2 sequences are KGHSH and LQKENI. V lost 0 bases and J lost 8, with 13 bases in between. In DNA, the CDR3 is TGTGCCAGCTCACCACCGGTAACAGGGTCGGAAAAACTGTTTTTT. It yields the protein CASSPPVTGSEKLFF.

The CDR3, as DNA: TGTGCCAGCAGAGGGTGGACTAGTGACTACGAGCAGTACTTC. This codes for CASRGWTSDYEQYF. The rearrangement joins TRBV28 to TRBJ2-7; TRBD2 matches 7 bases. Trimming removed 6 bases from V and 3 bases from J; junction bases left unmatched: 8. This CDR3 region has 14 residues. The germline V gene encodes CDR1 MDHEN and CDR2 SYDVKM.

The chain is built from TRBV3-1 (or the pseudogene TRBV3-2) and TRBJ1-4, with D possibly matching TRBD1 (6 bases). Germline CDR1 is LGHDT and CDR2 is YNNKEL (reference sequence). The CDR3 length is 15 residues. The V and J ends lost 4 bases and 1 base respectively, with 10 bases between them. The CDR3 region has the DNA TGTGCCAGCAGCCGCCAGACAGGAACTAATGAAAAACTGTTTTTT. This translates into CASSRQTGTNEKLFF.

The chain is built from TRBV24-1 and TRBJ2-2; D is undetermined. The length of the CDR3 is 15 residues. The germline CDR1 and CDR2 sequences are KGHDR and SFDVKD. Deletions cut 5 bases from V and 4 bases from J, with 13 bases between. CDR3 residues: CATSGWRGTTGELFF. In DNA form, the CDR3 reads TGTGCCACCAGTGGGTGGCGAGGAACCACCGGGGAGCTGTTTTTT.

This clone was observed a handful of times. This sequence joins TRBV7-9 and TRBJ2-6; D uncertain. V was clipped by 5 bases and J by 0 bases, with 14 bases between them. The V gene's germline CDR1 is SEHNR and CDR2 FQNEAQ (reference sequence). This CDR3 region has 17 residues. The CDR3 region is CASSPGVFVSGANVLTF. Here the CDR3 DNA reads TGTGCCAGCAGCCCCGGAGTATTCGTCTCTGGGGCCAACGTCCTGACTTTC.

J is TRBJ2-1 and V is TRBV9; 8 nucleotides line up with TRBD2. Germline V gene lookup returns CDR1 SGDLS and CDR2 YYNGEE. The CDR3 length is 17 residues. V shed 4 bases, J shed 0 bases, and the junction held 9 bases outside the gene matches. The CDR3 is CASSTSGRVSSYNEQFF. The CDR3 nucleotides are TGTGCCAGCAGCACGAGCGGGAGAGTTAGCTCCTACAATGAGCAGTTCTTC.

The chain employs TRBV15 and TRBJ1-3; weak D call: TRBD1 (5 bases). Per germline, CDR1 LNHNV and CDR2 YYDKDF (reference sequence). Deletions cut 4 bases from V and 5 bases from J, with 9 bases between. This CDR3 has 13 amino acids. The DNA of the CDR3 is TGTGCCACCAGCACAGGGTTCAGAAACACCATATATTTT. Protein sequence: CATSTGFRNTIYF.

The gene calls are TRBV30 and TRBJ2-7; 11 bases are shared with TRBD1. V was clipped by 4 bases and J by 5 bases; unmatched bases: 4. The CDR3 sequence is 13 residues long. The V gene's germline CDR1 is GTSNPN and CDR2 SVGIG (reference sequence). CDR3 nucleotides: TGTGCCTGGATTAGGACAGGGGGCCACGAGCAGTACTTC. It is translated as CAWIRTGGHEQYF.

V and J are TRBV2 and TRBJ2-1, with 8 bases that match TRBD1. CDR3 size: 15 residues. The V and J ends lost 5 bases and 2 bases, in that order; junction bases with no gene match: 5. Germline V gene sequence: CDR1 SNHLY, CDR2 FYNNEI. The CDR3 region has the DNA TGTGCCAGCAGTTCAGGACAGGGCCCCTACAATGAGCAGTTCTTC. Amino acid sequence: CASSSGQGPYNEQFF.

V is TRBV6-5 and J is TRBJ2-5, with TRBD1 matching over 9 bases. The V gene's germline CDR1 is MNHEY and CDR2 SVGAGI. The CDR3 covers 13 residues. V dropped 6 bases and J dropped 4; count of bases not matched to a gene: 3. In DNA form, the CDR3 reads TGTGCCAGCAGGGGGGACAGGGTAGAGACCCAGTACTTC. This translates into CASRGDRVETQYF.

The CDR3 is CASSLVVWGVGSNQPQHF. The CDR3 DNA sequence: TGTGCCAGCAGCTTGGTTGTATGGGGGGTCGGGAGCAATCAGCCCCAGCATTTT. The V gene is TRBV5-5, the J gene TRBJ1-5; possible D gene TRBD1, 5 bases. The CDR3 contains 18 residues. CDR1 is SGHKS, CDR2 YYEKEE, per germline (reference sequence). V gave up 0 bases and J gave up 1 base, with 17 bases separating them.

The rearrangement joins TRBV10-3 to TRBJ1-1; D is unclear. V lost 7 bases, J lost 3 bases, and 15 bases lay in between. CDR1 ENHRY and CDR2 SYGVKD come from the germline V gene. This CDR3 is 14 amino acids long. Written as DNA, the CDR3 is TGTGCCATCACCCCGAGGAGGGAGGACACTGAAGCTTTCTTT. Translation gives CAITPRREDTEAFF.

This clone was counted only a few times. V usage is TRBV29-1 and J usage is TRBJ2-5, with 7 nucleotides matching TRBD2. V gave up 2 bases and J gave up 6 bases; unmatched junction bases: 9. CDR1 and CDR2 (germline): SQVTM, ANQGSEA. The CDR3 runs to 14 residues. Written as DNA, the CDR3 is TGCAGCGTTGAATCGAGGGAGGGGCGAAAGACCCAGTACTTC. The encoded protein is CSVESREGRKTQYF.

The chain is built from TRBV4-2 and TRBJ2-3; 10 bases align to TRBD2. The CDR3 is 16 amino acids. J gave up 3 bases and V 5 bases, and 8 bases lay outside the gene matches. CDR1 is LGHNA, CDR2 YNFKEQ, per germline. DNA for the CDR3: TGTGCCAGCAGCAAGCGGGAGGGCCGAGATACAGATACGCAGTATTTT. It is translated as CASSKREGRDTDTQYF.

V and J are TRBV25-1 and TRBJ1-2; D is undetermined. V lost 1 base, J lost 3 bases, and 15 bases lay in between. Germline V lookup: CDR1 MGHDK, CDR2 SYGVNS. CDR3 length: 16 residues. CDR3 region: CASSESSRAGHYGYTF. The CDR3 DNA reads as TGTGCCAGCAGTGAATCGTCGAGGGCTGGGCACTATGGCTACACCTTC.

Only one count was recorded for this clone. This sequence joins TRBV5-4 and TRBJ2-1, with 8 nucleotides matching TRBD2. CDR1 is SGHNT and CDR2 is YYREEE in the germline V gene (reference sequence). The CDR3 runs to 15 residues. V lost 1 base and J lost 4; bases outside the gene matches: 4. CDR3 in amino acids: CASSLPGLEYNEQFF. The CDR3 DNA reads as TGTGCCAGCAGCTTGCCGGGACTAGAGTACAATGAGCAGTTCTTC.

Here the CDR3 reads CASSLELAQYNEQFF. As DNA, the CDR3 is TGTGCCAGCAGCTTGGAATTAGCGCAGTACAATGAGCAGTTCTTC. The chain couples TRBV5-5 to TRBJ2-1; D might be TRBD2 (5 bases). V was cut by 0 bases and J by 4 bases, with 11 bases left in between. Germline V lookup: CDR1 SGHKS, CDR2 YYEKEE (reference sequence). The CDR3 extends over 15 amino acids. Supplemented by reference TRBV5-5 and TRBJ2-1, the full variable domain reads DAGVTQSPTHLIKTRGQQVTLRCSPISGHKSVSWYQQVLGQGPQFIFQYYEKEERGRGNFPDRFSARQFPNYSSELNVNALLLGDSALYLCASSLELAQYNEQFFGPGTRLTVL.

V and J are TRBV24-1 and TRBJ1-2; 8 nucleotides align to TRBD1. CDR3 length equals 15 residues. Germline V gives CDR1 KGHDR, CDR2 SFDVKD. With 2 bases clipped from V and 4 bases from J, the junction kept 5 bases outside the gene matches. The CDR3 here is CATSDSGTGRYGYTF. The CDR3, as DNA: TGTGCCACCAGTGATTCCGGGACAGGCCGCTATGGCTACACCTTC.

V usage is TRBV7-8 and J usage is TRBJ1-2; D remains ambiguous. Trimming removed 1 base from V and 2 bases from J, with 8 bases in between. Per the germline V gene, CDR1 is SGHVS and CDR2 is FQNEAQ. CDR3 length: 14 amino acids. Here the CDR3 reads CASSLGRTNYGYTF. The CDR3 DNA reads TGTGCCAGCAGCTTAGGCAGAACGAACTATGGCTACACCTTC.

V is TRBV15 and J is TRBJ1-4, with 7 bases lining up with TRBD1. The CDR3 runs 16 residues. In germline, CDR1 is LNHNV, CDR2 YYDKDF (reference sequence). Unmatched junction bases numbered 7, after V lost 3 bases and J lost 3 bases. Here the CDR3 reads CATSSGRGVANEKLFF. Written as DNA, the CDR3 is TGTGCCACCAGCAGCGGCAGGGGGGTGGCTAATGAAAAACTGTTTTTT.

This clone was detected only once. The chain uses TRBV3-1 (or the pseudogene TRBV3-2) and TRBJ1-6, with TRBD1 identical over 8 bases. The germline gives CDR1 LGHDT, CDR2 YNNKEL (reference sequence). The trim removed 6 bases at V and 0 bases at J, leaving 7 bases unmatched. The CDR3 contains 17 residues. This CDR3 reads CASRPGGLSSYNSPLHF. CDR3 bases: TGTGCCAGCAGGCCAGGGGGCCTTAGCTCCTATAATTCACCCCTCCACTTT.

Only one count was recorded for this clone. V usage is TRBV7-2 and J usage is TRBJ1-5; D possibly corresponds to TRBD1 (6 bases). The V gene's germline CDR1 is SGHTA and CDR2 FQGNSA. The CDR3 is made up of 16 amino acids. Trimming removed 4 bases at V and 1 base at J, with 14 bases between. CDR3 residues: CASSSQGLGSNQPQHF. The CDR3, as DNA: TGTGCCAGCAGCTCACAGGGATTAGGGAGCAATCAGCCCCAGCATTTT.

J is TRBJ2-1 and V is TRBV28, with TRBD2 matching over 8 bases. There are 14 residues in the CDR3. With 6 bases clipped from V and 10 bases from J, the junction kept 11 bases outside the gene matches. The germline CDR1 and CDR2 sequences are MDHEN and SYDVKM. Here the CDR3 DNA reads TGTGCCAGCAGGGGAGCGGGAGAAATTATGGAGCAGTTCTTC. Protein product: CASRGAGEIMEQFF.

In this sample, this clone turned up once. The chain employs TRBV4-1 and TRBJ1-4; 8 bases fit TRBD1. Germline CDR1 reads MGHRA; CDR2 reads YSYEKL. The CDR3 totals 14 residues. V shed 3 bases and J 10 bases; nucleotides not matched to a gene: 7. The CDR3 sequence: CASSQGQVLGKLFF. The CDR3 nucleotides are TGCGCCAGCAGCCAGGGACAGGTTCTGGGAAAACTGTTTTTT.

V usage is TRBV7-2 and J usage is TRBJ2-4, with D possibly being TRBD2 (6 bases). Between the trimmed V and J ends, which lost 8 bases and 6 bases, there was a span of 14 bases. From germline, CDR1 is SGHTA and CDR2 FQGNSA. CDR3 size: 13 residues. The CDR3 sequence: CASGEDIRNIQYF. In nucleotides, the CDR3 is TGTGCCAGCGGGGAGGACATAAGAAACATTCAGTACTTC. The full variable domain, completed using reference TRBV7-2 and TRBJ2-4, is GAGVSQSPSNKVTEKGKDVELRCDPISGHTALYWYRQSLGQGLEFLIYFQGNSAPDKSGLPSDRFSAERTGGSVSTLTIQRTQQEDSAVYLCASGEDIRNIQYFGAGTRLSVL.